Below are 24 T cell receptor beta chains sequenced from a single sample in a study of cytomegalovirus exposure and HLA in healthy donors. 13 Jbeta primers and 60 Vbeta primers were used for the PCR. Method: immunoSEQ multiplex PCR; TCRdb's copy keeps in-frame clones and lacks some. The data show 150,000 or so clones, roughly 80% seen once. Sequencing was done on a sample of PBMCs. The receptors were gathered from a boy between 2 and 10 years old in good health and CMV-seronegative.

The chain links TRBV28 to TRBJ2-1, with D possibly being TRBD2 (7 bases). Trimming cost V 3 bases and J 8 bases, with 17 bases left between them. Germline V CDR1 and CDR2: MDHEN, SYDVKM. The CDR3 is 15 amino acids. The CDR3 here is CASSFRRGRRYEQFF. CDR3 DNA: TGTGCCAGCAGTTTTAGGCGGGGGCGAAGATATGAGCAGTTCTTC.

V and J are TRBV4-1 and TRBJ2-5, with 7 bases fitting TRBD2. The J call could be wrong; TRBJ2-7 is a better fit for the DNA end. CDR3 size: 16 residues. In germline, CDR1 is MGHRA, CDR2 YSYEKL. CDR3 bases: TGCGCCAGCAGCCAAGGGTTCATACGGGAGGACTACGAGCAGTACTTC. It translates to CASSQGFIREDYEQYF.

The chain combines TRBV29-1 with TRBJ1-5; 9 nucleotides align to TRBD1. Germline V gives CDR1 SQVTM, CDR2 ANQGSEA. V lost 6 bases and J lost 2; bases outside the gene matches: 5. The CDR3 totals 14 residues. As DNA, the CDR3 is TGCAGCGTCGCTACAGGGGGCCGCAATCAGCCCCAGCATTTT. This gives the protein CSVATGGRNQPQHF.

The chain couples TRBV15 to TRBJ2-3; D is possibly TRBD2 (7 bases). The CDR3 runs 16 residues. Germline V CDR1 and CDR2: LNHNV, YYDKDF (reference sequence). The V and J ends lost 7 bases and 5 bases respectively, with 22 bases between them. CDR3 residues: CATTSSLAVGGDTQYF. CDR3 sequence (DNA): TGTGCCACCACCTCGAGCCTAGCGGTAGGGGGAGATACGCAGTATTTT.

The chain employs TRBV5-1 and TRBJ2-7; 7 nucleotides align to TRBD1. The CDR3 sequence is 14 residues long. Per germline, CDR1 SGHRS and CDR2 YFSETQ. Losses at the gene ends were 5 bases for V and 6 bases for J; bases not matched to a gene: 11. The CDR3 DNA reads TGCGCCAGCAGTGGTCTAACAGGGGCCCGCGAGCAGTACTTC. Translated: CASSGLTGAREQYF.

This chain uses TRBV6-5 with TRBJ2-1; perhaps TRBD1 as D (5 bases). CDR3 size: 12 residues. The V gene lost 6 bases and the J gene lost 7 bases, with 10 bases spanning the gap. The germline V gene has CDR1 MNHEY and CDR2 SVGAGI. The CDR3 spells CASRPRTNEQFF. DNA of the CDR3: TGTGCCAGCAGGCCCAGGACAAATGAGCAGTTCTTC.

This clone was detected once. The chain carries TRBV5-1 and TRBJ2-4; no definite D call. The ends were cut back, 4 bases at V and 0 bases at J, with 8 bases in the middle. The CDR3 is 14 amino acids. Germline CDR1 reads SGHRS; CDR2 reads YFSETQ. The CDR3 region is CASSPELAKNIQYF. CDR3 nucleotide sequence: TGCGCCAGCAGCCCCGAGTTAGCCAAAAACATTCAGTACTTC.

The chain carries TRBV7-2 and TRBJ2-7; D might be TRBD1 (6 bases). Trimming removed 5 bases at V and 0 bases at J, with 11 bases between. Looked up from germline, CDR1 is SGHTA and CDR2 is FQGNSA. The CDR3 loop spans 14 amino acids. The CDR3 nucleotides read TGTGCCAGCAGCCGGACAGTCGGCTCCTACGAGCAGTACTTC. This codes for CASSRTVGSYEQYF.

This chain joins TRBV9 and TRBJ2-3; perhaps TRBD2 as D (6 bases). Trimming took off 7 bases at V and 2 bases at J, with 11 bases between the two ends. CDR1 and CDR2 from the germline V gene are SGDLS and YYNGEE. The CDR3 has 13 amino acids. The CDR3 DNA reads TGTGCCAGCGTGGGAGGATCCACAGATACGCAGTATTTT. Translation: CASVGGSTDTQYF.

V usage is TRBV9 and J usage is TRBJ2-7; 8 nucleotides align to TRBD2. The J segment lost 4 bases and the V segment lost 0 bases, leaving 3 bases of the junction unmatched. Per the germline V gene, CDR1 is SGDLS and CDR2 is YYNGEE. The CDR3 totals 14 residues. This CDR3 reads CASSVEREPYEQYF. In nucleotides, the CDR3 is TGTGCCAGCAGCGTAGAGCGGGAGCCATACGAGCAGTACTTC.

The chain has TRBV5-1 and TRBJ1-3; D is unclear. The CDR3 spans 16 residues. The germline V gene encodes CDR1 SGHRS and CDR2 YFSETQ. Trimming took off 1 base at V and 0 bases at J, with 11 bases between the two ends. In DNA, the CDR3 is TGCGCCAGCAGCTTGAGACCGGAGAGCTCTGGAAACACCATATATTTT. Translated, it gives CASSLRPESSGNTIYF.

The genes are TRBV30 and TRBJ2-5; perhaps TRBD2 as D (6 bases). The J call is in doubt because the DNA end fits TRBJ2-7 better. The CDR3 contains 14 residues. Germline lookup yields CDR1 GTSNPN and CDR2 SVGIG (reference sequence). The CDR3 DNA reads TGTGCCTGGGGTTTCTCGGGAGCCCACTACGAGCAGTACTTC. Residues: CAWGFSGAHYEQYF.

The chain links TRBV28 to TRBJ2-7; D possibly corresponds to TRBD2 (6 bases). The CDR3 is 14 residues long. V lost 7 bases to trimming and J lost 3 bases, with 16 bases between them. Germline V CDR1 and CDR2: MDHEN, SYDVKM. For the CDR3, the DNA is TGTGCCAGCACCCCCGTCGGGGGAGGCTACGAGCAGTACTTC. This codes for CASTPVGGGYEQYF.

The DNA for the CDR3 is TGTGCCAGCAGTGGGAGACCGGTACCCCTCCACTTT. This sequence encodes CASSGRPVPLHF. This chain connects TRBV6-1 to TRBJ1-6; D unresolved. The ends were cut back, 4 bases at V and 12 bases at J, with 10 bases in the middle. Germline V gives CDR1 MNHNS, CDR2 SASEGT. The CDR3 has 12 residues.

V and J are TRBV13 and TRBJ2-3; 9 nucleotides align to TRBD1. This CDR3 is 15 amino acids long. CDR1 is PRHDT and CDR2 is FYEKMQ in the germline V gene (reference sequence). J lost 2 bases, V lost 5 bases, and 5 bases had no gene match. DNA for the CDR3: TGTGCCAGCAGCCCCGGGACAGGGAACACAGATACGCAGTATTTT. Its protein product is CASSPGTGNTDTQYF.

V and J are TRBV19 and TRBJ2-3; D call uncertain. The CDR3 totals 13 residues. Trimming stripped 8 bases from V and 5 bases from J, with 14 bases between. The germline V gene encodes CDR1 LNHDA and CDR2 SQIVND (reference sequence). This chain's CDR3 is CASGGTVGDTQYF. Written as DNA, the CDR3 is TGTGCCAGTGGTGGCACCGTTGGAGATACGCAGTATTTT.

V and J are TRBV19 and TRBJ2-2; D possibly corresponds to TRBD2 (5 bases). The V gene's germline CDR1 is LNHDA and CDR2 SQIVND (reference sequence). The length of the CDR3 is 14 residues. V was clipped by 7 bases and J by 2 bases, with 11 bases between them. The CDR3 is CASKMRANTGELFF. CDR3 in DNA: TGTGCCAGTAAAATGAGGGCCAACACCGGGGAGCTGTTTTTT.

The rearrangement joins TRBV6-6 to TRBJ1-2; 9 nucleotides match TRBD1. Germline values: CDR1 MNHNY, CDR2 SVGAGI (reference sequence). The CDR3 consists of 14 residues. V gave up 4 bases and J gave up 2 bases; unmatched junction bases: 2. The CDR3 reads CASSLDRGNYGYTF. CDR3 bases: TGTGCCAGCAGTTTGGACAGGGGAAACTATGGCTACACCTTC.

The rearrangement joins TRBV30 to TRBJ2-3; TRBD2 is a possible D gene (5 bases). Germline V gives CDR1 GTSNPN, CDR2 SVGIG (reference sequence). Trimming left V 5 bases short and J 4 bases short, with 19 bases between. This CDR3 has 15 residues. The CDR3 is CAWVPSGEFADTQYF. The CDR3 coding sequence is TGTGCCTGGGTACCCTCTGGGGAGTTCGCAGATACGCAGTATTTT.

The chain combines TRBV27 with TRBJ2-3; D remains ambiguous. The germline V gene encodes CDR1 MNHEY and CDR2 SMNVEV (reference sequence). The CDR3 is 16 amino acids. Trimming took off 3 bases at V and 3 bases at J, with 16 bases between the two ends. CDR3 in amino acids: CASSFLPTRATDTQYF. The CDR3 bases are TGTGCCAGCAGTTTTTTGCCCACCCGTGCGACAGATACGCAGTATTTT.

The CDR3 loop is CASRRERGEKQYF. The CDR3 bases are TGTGCCAGCAGAAGGGAGCGGGGAGAGAAGCAGTACTTC. This chain joins TRBV7-9 and TRBJ2-5; 7 bases agree with TRBD2. Germline CDR1 reads SEHNR; CDR2 reads FQNEAQ (reference sequence). The CDR3 runs 13 residues. V lost 6 bases, J lost 11 bases, and 12 bases stayed unmatched.

This clone was seen only a few times. V and J are TRBV19 and TRBJ1-2; D might be TRBD1 (6 bases). The germline CDR1 and CDR2 sequences are LNHDA and SQIVND (reference sequence). V gave up 8 bases and J gave up 3 bases, with 13 bases separating them. This CDR3 is 13 amino acids long. The CDR3 nucleotides read TGTGCCAGTCAACCCGGACAGCACTATGGCTACACCTTC. Translating it yields CASQPGQHYGYTF. Complete variable domain (other parts from reference TRBV19 and TRBJ1-2): DGGITQSPKYLFRKEGQNVTLSCEQNLNHDAMYWYRQDPGQGLRLIYYSQIVNDFQKGDIAEGYSVSREKKESFPLTVTSAQKNPTAFYLCASQPGQHYGYTFGSGTRLTVV.

The gene calls are TRBV6-1 and TRBJ2-7, with TRBD1 identical over 9 bases. Germline CDR1 is MNHNS and CDR2 is SASEGT. This CDR3 has 12 residues. Trimming removed 6 bases from V and 3 bases from J; junction bases left unmatched: 0. The CDR3 protein is CASRDRGYEQYF. Here the CDR3 DNA reads TGTGCCAGCAGGGACAGGGGCTACGAGCAGTACTTC.

The V and J genes are TRBV5-1 and TRBJ2-7, with 12 bases fitting TRBD2. Trimming cost V 4 bases and J 2 bases; bases outside gene matches: 7. The CDR3 has 16 residues. CDR1 and CDR2 from the germline V gene are SGHRS and YFSETQ. The CDR3 here is CASSRGLAGQPYEQYF. The CDR3, as DNA: TGCGCCAGCAGCCGGGGACTAGCGGGCCAGCCCTACGAGCAGTACTTC. Full variable domain (missing parts from reference TRBV5-1 and TRBJ2-7): KAGVTQTPRYLIKTRGQQVTLSCSPISGHRSVSWYQQTPGQGLQFLFEYFSETQRNKGNFPGRFSGRQFSNSRSEMNVSTLELGDSALYLCASSRGLAGQPYEQYFGPGTRLTVT.